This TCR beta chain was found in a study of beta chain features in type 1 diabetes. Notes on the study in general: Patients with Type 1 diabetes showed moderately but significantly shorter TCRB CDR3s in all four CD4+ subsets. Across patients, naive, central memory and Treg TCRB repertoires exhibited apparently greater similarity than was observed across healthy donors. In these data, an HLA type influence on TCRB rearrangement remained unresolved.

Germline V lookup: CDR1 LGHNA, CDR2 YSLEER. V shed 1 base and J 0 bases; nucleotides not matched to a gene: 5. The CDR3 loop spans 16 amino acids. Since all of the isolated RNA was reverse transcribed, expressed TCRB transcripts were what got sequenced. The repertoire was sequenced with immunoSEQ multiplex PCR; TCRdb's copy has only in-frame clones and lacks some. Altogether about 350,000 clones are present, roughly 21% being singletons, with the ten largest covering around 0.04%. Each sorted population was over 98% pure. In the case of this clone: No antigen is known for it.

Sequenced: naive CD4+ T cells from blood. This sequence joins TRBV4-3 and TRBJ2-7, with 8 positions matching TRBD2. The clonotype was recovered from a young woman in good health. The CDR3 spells CASSQVSGTLSYEQYF. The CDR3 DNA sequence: TGCGCCAGCAGCCAAGTTAGCGGGACCCTCTCCTACGAGCAGTACTTC.